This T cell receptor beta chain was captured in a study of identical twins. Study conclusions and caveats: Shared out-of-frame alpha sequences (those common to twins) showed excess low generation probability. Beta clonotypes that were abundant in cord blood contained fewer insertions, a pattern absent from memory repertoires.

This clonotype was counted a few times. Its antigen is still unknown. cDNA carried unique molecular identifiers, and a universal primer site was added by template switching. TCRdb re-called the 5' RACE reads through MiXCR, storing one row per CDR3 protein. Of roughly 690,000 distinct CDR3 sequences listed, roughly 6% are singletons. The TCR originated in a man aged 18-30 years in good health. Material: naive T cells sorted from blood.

The CDR3 loop reads CASSRSGSLAGSYEQYF. DNA for the CDR3: TGTGCCAGCAGTCGTAGCGGGAGTTTAGCGGGATCCTACGAGCAGTACTTC. This chain connects TRBV9 to TRBJ2-7, with 9 bases lining up with TRBD2. With V trimmed by 5 bases and J by 1 base, 13 bases remained unmatched. Germline CDR1 and CDR2: SGDLS and YYNGEE. This CDR3 has 17 amino acids.